Below, 15 T cell receptor beta chains from the same sample are listed, as sequenced in a study of human T cells and chemical hapten exposure. Time point described: patch test 2, 6 weeks after DPC sensitization. This sample's treatment: therapeutic diphenylcyclopropenone sensitization with weekly scalp DPC. TCRdb recomputed calls from the RACE reads with MiXCR, one row per CDR3 protein. The data show about 94,000 distinct CDR3 sequences, with 7% to 10% seen just once and just over 2% held by the top ten. Sequenced here: whole blood, sampled in connection with sensitization to the hapten diphenylcyclopropenone (DPC). These receptors were obtained from a woman between 35 and 50 years old with alopecia areata. Some clones in this sample may be carry-over from other donors' samples.

This clonotype was counted many times. This chain connects TRBV5-1 to TRBJ1-5, with TRBD1 matching over 8 bases. This CDR3 is built from 15 residues. V was pared by 5 bases and J by 7 bases, with 11 bases of the junction left unmatched. In germline, CDR1 is SGHRS, CDR2 YFSETQ. The CDR3 DNA is TGCGCCAGCAGTGAGCAGGGGGCTTCCAACCAGCCCCAGCATTTT. This codes for CASSEQGASNQPQHF. Full variable domain (missing parts from reference TRBV5-1 and TRBJ1-5): KAGVTQTPRYLIKTRGQQVTLSCSPISGHRSVSWYQQTPGQGLQFLFEYFSETQRNKGNFPGRFSGRQFSNSRSEMNVSTLELGDSALYLCASSEQGASNQPQHFGDGTRLSIL.

This clonotype came up many times. This chain joins TRBV24-1 and TRBJ2-1, with unresolved D. In germline, CDR1 is KGHDR, CDR2 SFDVKD. The CDR3 extends over 15 amino acids. Trimming took off 4 bases at V and 3 bases at J, with 12 bases between the two ends. CDR3 sequence: CATSEDSQNYNEQFF. CDR3 nucleotide sequence: TGTGCCACCAGTGAGGATAGCCAGAACTACAATGAGCAGTTCTTC.

The rearrangement links TRBV20-1 to TRBJ2-7, with D possibly TRBD2 on 6 matching bases. The germline V gene has CDR1 DFQATT and CDR2 SNEGSKA (reference sequence). Trimming stripped 0 bases from V and 1 base from J, with 16 bases between. The CDR3 loop spans 16 amino acids. CDR3 nucleotide sequence: TGCAGTGCTAGAGATCCTGGAGGGCCAGTTTCCTACGAGCAGTACTTC. Protein product: CSARDPGGPVSYEQYF.

This clonotype was seen more than once but under ten times. V is TRBV27 and J is TRBJ2-7; D is unclear. CDR1 and CDR2 (germline): MNHEY, SMNVEV (reference sequence). With 2 bases removed from V and 2 bases from J, the gap between germline ends came to 10 bases. The CDR3 length is 14 residues. The CDR3 protein is CASSLSRNTYEQYF. The CDR3 nucleotides read TGTGCCAGCAGTTTAAGCAGAAATACCTACGAGCAGTACTTC.

This clonotype was detected a few times. The chain has TRBV20-1 and TRBJ2-7; no definite D call. This CDR3 has 15 amino acids. The germline V gene has CDR1 DFQATT and CDR2 SNEGSKA (reference sequence). V shed 6 bases and J shed 4 bases, with 22 bases lying between them. This CDR3 reads CSADALKWQTYEQYF. Here the CDR3 DNA reads TGCAGTGCCGACGCCCTGAAGTGGCAAACTTACGAGCAGTACTTC.

This clonotype was counted ten times or more. V gene TRBV20-1 combines with J gene TRBJ2-3; weak D call: TRBD2 (5 bases). Germline V gene lookup returns CDR1 DFQATT and CDR2 SNEGSKA (reference sequence). The CDR3 runs to 14 residues. V lost 4 bases and J 2 bases, leaving 13 bases between the germline ends. The CDR3 is CSATSRDYTDTQYF. CDR3 bases: TGCAGTGCTACTTCCCGAGACTACACAGATACGCAGTATTTT.

This clonotype appeared a few times. The chain employs TRBV2 and TRBJ2-5; 8 positions agree with TRBD2. Germline V CDR1 and CDR2: SNHLY, FYNNEI. J lost 1 base, V lost 3 bases, and 1 base had no gene match. The CDR3 has 14 residues. The CDR3, as DNA: TGTGCCAGCAGTGAGACTAGCGCCCAAGAGACCCAGTACTTC. This encodes CASSETSAQETQYF. The whole variable domain, filled in from reference TRBV2 and TRBJ2-5, reads EPEVTQTPSHQVTQMGQEVILRCVPISNHLYFYWYRQILGQKVEFLVSFYNNEISEKSEIFDDQFSVERPDGSNFTLKIRSTKLEDSAMYFCASSETSAQETQYFGPGTRLLVL.

The table lists this clonotype with many counts. The chain carries TRBV7-2 and TRBJ1-1, with 7 bases matching TRBD1. The germline V gene encodes CDR1 SGHTA and CDR2 FQGNSA. V shed 6 bases and J 0 bases; nucleotides not matched to a gene: 4. The CDR3 has 14 amino acids. In nucleotides, the CDR3 is TGTGCCAGCAGGCCGGGACAGCTGAACACTGAAGCTTTCTTT. Translation: CASRPGQLNTEAFF.

This clonotype came up many times. The chain is built from TRBV29-1 and TRBJ1-1; a weak D match, TRBD1 (5 bases). CDR3 length equals 11 residues. Deletions cut 6 bases from V and 4 bases from J, with 9 bases between. Per the germline V gene, CDR1 is SQVTM and CDR2 is ANQGSEA. CDR3 DNA: TGCAGCGTCATCGGGACCACTGAAGCTTTCTTT. It specifies CSVIGTTEAFF.

This clonotype was found a few times. The CDR3 nucleotides are TGTGCCAGCAGCACGGGACTTAACACCGGGGAGCTGTTTTTT. It encodes CASSTGLNTGELFF. The chain is built from TRBV7-2 and TRBJ2-2; tentatively, D is TRBD2 (6 bases). CDR1 and CDR2 from the germline V gene are SGHTA and FQGNSA. This CDR3 contains 14 residues. V dropped 5 bases and J dropped 2 bases, with 9 bases sitting between them.

This clonotype appeared many times. This sequence joins TRBV14 and TRBJ2-7; a weak D match, TRBD2 (5 bases). Germline CDR1 and CDR2: SGHDN and FVKESK. The V gene lost 4 bases and the J gene lost 3 bases, with 7 bases spanning the gap. This CDR3 region has 12 residues. The CDR3 sequence is CASSRGYYEQYF. The DNA for the CDR3 is TGTGCCAGCAGCCGAGGGTACTACGAGCAGTACTTC.

This clonotype was counted a few times. This chain uses TRBV28 with TRBJ1-5; 7 bases agree with TRBD1. The CDR3 is made up of 14 amino acids. Losses at the gene ends were 3 bases for V and 6 bases for J; bases not matched to a gene: 5. CDR1 MDHEN and CDR2 SYDVKM come from the germline V gene. The DNA of the CDR3 is TGTGCCAGCAGTTTTCCAGGGGGTATTCAGCCCCAGCATTTT. This sequence encodes CASSFPGGIQPQHF.

This clonotype was seen a few times. CDR3 loop: CASSPDRITYEQYF. The CDR3 bases are TGTGCCAGCAGCCCCGACAGGATCACCTACGAGCAGTACTTC. The rearrangement joins TRBV7-2 to TRBJ2-7, with D possibly being TRBD1 (6 bases). From germline, CDR1 is SGHTA and CDR2 FQGNSA. This CDR3 has 14 residues. V lost 5 bases, J lost 2 bases, and 13 bases lay in between.

Many counts were recorded for this clonotype. The rearrangement joins TRBV29-1 to TRBJ2-7; D call uncertain. The CDR3 totals 11 residues. V shed 4 bases and J shed 3 bases, with 7 bases lying between them. CDR1 SQVTM and CDR2 ANQGSEA come from the germline V gene. The CDR3 is CSVGRDYEQYF. CDR3 DNA: TGCAGCGTTGGAAGGGACTACGAGCAGTACTTC.

This clonotype was seen many times. The chain couples TRBV20-1 to TRBJ2-5; a weak D match, TRBD2 (6 bases). Trimming left V 0 bases short and J 5 bases short, with 13 bases between. CDR3 length: 14 amino acids. CDR1 and CDR2 (germline): DFQATT, SNEGSKA (reference sequence). As DNA, the CDR3 is TGCAGTGCTAGAGAACTAGCTGAGGGGGAGACCCAGTACTTC. This translates into CSARELAEGETQYF.